This TCR beta chain was found in a study of T cell responses to AZD1222 COVID-19 vaccine. Study background: Analyses pooled second doses at about 4 or about 12 weeks.

Points from the study as a whole: Repertoire sampling was restricted to post-peak T cell response timepoints. Baseline serostatus was positive in only six AZD1222 recipients. Spike-specific TCR breadth and depth rose after two AZD1222 doses.

Note on this clone: The target antigen is unknown.

The protocol was immunoSEQ multiplex PCR, while the TCRdb copy is restricted to in-frame clones and leaves out a portion. The sample lists about 140,000 clones, 85% to 95% occurring once. Germline V gives CDR1 SNHLY, CDR2 FYNNEI. The CDR3 is made up of 14 amino acids. With V trimmed by 6 bases and J by 1 base, 5 bases remained unmatched. This clonotype was obtained from an adult in good health. The source was peripheral blood, collected on day 0 of AZD1222 vaccination. The rearrangement links TRBV2 to TRBJ1-2; TRBD1 matches at 7 bases. The CDR3, as DNA: TGTGCCAGCAGGGGGGACAGATATAACTATGGCTACACCTTC. It specifies CASRGDRYNYGYTF.